The present TCR beta chain was sequenced within a study of cytomegalovirus exposure and HLA in healthy donors. V was pared by 0 bases and J by 6 bases, with 0 bases of the junction left unmatched. The CDR3 spans 16 residues. Germline V gene sequence: CDR1 KGHSH, CDR2 LQKENI. PCR employed 60 Vbeta and 13 Jbeta primers. Sequencing used immunoSEQ multiplex PCR; TCRdb keeps in-frame clones, though not all of them. The data show around 240,000 clones, roughly 80% seen once. Material: PBMCs. The J gene is TRBJ2-1, the V gene TRBV18, with 15 bases that match TRBD2. The receptor was isolated from a woman aged 40-49 years in good health and CMV-seropositive. The CDR3 sequence: CASSPPGLAGGNEQFF. CDR3 coding DNA: TGTGCCAGCTCACCACCGGGACTAGCGGGGGGCAATGAGCAGTTCTTC.